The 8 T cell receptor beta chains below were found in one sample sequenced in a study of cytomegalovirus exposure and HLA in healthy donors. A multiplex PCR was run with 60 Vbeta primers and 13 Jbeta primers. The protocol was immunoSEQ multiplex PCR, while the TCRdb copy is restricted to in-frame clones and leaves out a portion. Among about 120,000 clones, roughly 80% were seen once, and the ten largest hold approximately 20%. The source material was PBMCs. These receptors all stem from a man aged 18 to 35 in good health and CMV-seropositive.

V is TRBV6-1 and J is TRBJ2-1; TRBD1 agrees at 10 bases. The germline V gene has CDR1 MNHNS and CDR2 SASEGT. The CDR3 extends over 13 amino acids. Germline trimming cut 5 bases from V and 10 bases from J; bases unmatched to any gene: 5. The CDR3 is CASSQTGGAEQFF. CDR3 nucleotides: TGTGCCAGCAGTCAGACAGGGGGCGCCGAGCAGTTCTTC.

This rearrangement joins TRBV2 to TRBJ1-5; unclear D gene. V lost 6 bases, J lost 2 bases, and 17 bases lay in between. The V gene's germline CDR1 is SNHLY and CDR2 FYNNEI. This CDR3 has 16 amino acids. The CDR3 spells CASRTQSPEGNQPQHF. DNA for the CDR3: TGTGCCAGCAGGACCCAGTCACCGGAGGGCAATCAGCCCCAGCATTTT.

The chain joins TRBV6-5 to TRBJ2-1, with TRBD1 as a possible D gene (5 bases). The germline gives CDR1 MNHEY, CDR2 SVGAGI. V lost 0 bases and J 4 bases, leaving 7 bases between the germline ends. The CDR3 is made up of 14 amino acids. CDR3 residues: CASSYSGAYNEQFF. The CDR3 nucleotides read TGTGCCAGCAGTTACTCTGGGGCTTACAATGAGCAGTTCTTC.

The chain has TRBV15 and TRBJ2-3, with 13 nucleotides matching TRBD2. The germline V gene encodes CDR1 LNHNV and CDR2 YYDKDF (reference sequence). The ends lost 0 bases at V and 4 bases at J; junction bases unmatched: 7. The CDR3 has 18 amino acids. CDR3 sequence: CATSRDRLAGGLADTQYF. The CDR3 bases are TGTGCCACCAGCAGAGACCGACTAGCGGGGGGCCTCGCAGATACGCAGTATTTT. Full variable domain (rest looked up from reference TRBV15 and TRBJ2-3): DAMVIQNPRYQVTQFGKPVTLSCSQTLNHNVMYWYQQKSSQAPKLLFHYYDKDFNNEADTPDNFQSRRPNTSFCFLDIRSPGLGDTAMYLCATSRDRLAGGLADTQYFGPGTRLTVL.

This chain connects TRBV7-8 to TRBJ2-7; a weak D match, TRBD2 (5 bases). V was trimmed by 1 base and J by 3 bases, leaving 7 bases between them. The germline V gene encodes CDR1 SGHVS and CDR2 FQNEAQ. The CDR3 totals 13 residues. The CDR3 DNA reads TGTGCCAGCAGCTTAGAACTAGTCTACGAGCAGTACTTC. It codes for CASSLELVYEQYF.

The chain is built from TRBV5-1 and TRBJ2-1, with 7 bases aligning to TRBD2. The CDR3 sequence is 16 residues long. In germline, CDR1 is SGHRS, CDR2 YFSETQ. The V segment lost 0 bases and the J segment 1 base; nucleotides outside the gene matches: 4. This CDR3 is CASSLVAGVSYNEQFF. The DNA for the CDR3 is TGCGCCAGCAGCTTGGTGGCGGGGGTATCCTACAATGAGCAGTTCTTC.

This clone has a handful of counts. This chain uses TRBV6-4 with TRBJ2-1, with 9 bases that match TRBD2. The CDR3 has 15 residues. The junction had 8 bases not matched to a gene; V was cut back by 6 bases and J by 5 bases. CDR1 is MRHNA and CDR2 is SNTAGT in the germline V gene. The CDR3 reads CASSGSSGGHNEQFF. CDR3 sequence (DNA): TGTGCCAGCAGCGGGAGTAGCGGGGGACACAATGAGCAGTTCTTC.

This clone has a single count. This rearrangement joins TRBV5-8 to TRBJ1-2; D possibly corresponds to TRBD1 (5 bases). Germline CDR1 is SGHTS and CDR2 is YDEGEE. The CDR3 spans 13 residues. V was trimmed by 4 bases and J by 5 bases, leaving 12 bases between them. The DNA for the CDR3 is TGTGCCAGCAGCGTCAGGGAATGGTATGGCTACACCTTC. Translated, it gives CASSVREWYGYTF. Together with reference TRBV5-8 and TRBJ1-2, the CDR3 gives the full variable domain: EAGVTQSPTHLIKTRGQQATLRCSPISGHTSVYWYQQALGLGLQFLLWYDEGEERNRGNFPPRFSGRQFPNYSSELNVNALELEDSALYLCASSVREWYGYTFGSGTRLTVV.